Listed here are 19 T cell receptor beta chains from one sample, sequenced in a study of cytomegalovirus exposure and HLA in healthy donors. PCR employed 60 Vbeta and 13 Jbeta primers. TCRdb keeps only in-frame clones here, not all; method: immunoSEQ multiplex PCR. The profile shows 130,000 to 150,000 clones, roughly 77% of them singletons. Source material: PBMCs. These receptors all stem from a man younger than 40 in good health and CMV-seronegative.

This rearrangement joins TRBV6-1 to TRBJ2-7, with 11 bases matching TRBD1. Germline CDR1 is MNHNS and CDR2 is SASEGT. J gave up 7 bases and V 2 bases, and 7 bases lay outside the gene matches. The length of the CDR3 is 15 residues. The CDR3 loop is CASSELDRGQREQYF. CDR3 in DNA: TGTGCCAGCAGTGAATTGGACAGGGGGCAGCGGGAGCAGTACTTC.

Here the CDR3 DNA reads TGTGCCTGGGAAATGACAGTGAACACTGAAGCTTTCTTT. Residues: CAWEMTVNTEAFF. The chain employs TRBV30 and TRBJ1-1; a possible D gene is TRBD1 (5 bases). The CDR3 covers 13 residues. Trimming removed 5 bases from V and 0 bases from J, with 10 bases in between. The germline V gene encodes CDR1 GTSNPN and CDR2 SVGIG (reference sequence).

V and J are TRBV5-1 and TRBJ2-5; TRBD2 agrees at 13 bases. J was trimmed by 3 bases and V by 3 bases; bases with no gene match: 11. This CDR3 region has 18 residues. In germline, CDR1 is SGHRS, CDR2 YFSETQ. CDR3 sequence reads: CASSSGLAGAPGEETQYF. CDR3 DNA: TGCGCCAGCAGCTCAGGACTAGCGGGAGCACCGGGGGAAGAGACCCAGTACTTC.

The chain carries TRBV28 and TRBJ2-5; D is possibly TRBD1 (6 bases). This CDR3 spans 14 amino acids. Trimming cost V 6 bases and J 7 bases, with 18 bases left between them. Germline-derived CDR1 and CDR2 are MDHEN and SYDVKM. The CDR3 reads CASSRTGTRATQYF. CDR3 nucleotide sequence: TGTGCCAGCAGCCGTACAGGGACCCGGGCGACCCAGTACTTC.

This clone was observed a handful of times. V is TRBV6-1 and J is TRBJ2-7, with D maybe TRBD1 (6 bases). There are 15 residues in the CDR3. The germline CDR1 and CDR2 sequences are MNHNS and SASEGT. With 5 bases removed from V and 2 bases from J, the gap between germline ends came to 16 bases. The CDR3 DNA reads TGTGCCAGCAGTCAGGAGACAGGAGCCACCTACGAGCAGTACTTC. Translation: CASSQETGATYEQYF.

In this sample, this clone turned up a few times. V gene TRBV4-1 combines with J gene TRBJ2-3, with 11 bases matching TRBD2. Germline V gene sequence: CDR1 MGHRA, CDR2 YSYEKL. Trimming removed 4 bases from V and 2 bases from J; junction bases left unmatched: 17. CDR3 length: 20 amino acids. DNA of the CDR3: TGCGCCAGCAGCCCAGAGAACCCGACTAGCGGGATCCTTCACACAGATACGCAGTATTTT. Translation: CASSPENPTSGILHTDTQYF.

This clone was recorded only once. The rearrangement joins TRBV9 to TRBJ2-1; D remains unclear. There are 13 residues in the CDR3. V shed 1 base and J shed 6 bases, with 8 bases lying between them. The germline CDR1 and CDR2 sequences are SGDLS and YYNGEE. The CDR3 bases are TGTGCCAGCAGCGTATTGGAGCTCAATGAGCAGTTCTTC. Translated: CASSVLELNEQFF.

V usage is TRBV28 and J usage is TRBJ2-7, with 12 bases aligning to TRBD1. CDR3 length: 14 residues. Germline assignment: CDR1 MDHEN and CDR2 SYDVKM. The V segment lost 6 bases and the J segment 6 bases; nucleotides outside the gene matches: 6. For the CDR3, the DNA is TGTGCCAGCAGCCGGGGACAGGGGGCTTTCGAGCAGTACTTC. This codes for CASSRGQGAFEQYF.

V and J are TRBV4-2 and TRBJ1-4; TRBD1 is a possible D gene (6 bases). Germline CDR1 LGHNA, CDR2 YNFKEQ. The CDR3 covers 15 residues. V lost 1 base to trimming and J lost 8 bases, with 14 bases between them. The CDR3 sequence is CASSQGQAPVEKLFF. CDR3 coding DNA: TGTGCCAGCAGCCAAGGACAGGCACCGGTGGAAAAACTGTTTTTT.

The chain is built from TRBV4-2 and TRBJ1-5; 7 nucleotides match TRBD1. This CDR3 has 17 amino acids. Trimming removed 0 bases from V and 3 bases from J; junction bases left unmatched: 8. From germline, CDR1 is LGHNA and CDR2 YNFKEQ. CDR3 loop: CASSQDLQGNLNQPQHF. CDR3 sequence (DNA): TGTGCCAGCAGCCAAGACCTACAGGGGAACCTCAATCAGCCCCAGCATTTT.

This rearrangement joins TRBV5-1 to TRBJ2-7, with D possibly being TRBD2 (6 bases). Trimming took off 6 bases at V and 5 bases at J, with 21 bases between the two ends. The CDR3 spans 15 residues. Germline V gene sequence: CDR1 SGHRS, CDR2 YFSETQ. The CDR3 sequence: CASTGDGSLKNEQYF. CDR3 coding DNA: TGCGCCAGCACCGGGGACGGGAGCCTTAAAAACGAGCAGTACTTC.

This clone was found once. This chain uses TRBV2 with TRBJ2-3; D not resolved. CDR1 and CDR2 (germline): SNHLY, FYNNEI. With 4 bases removed from V and 2 bases from J, the gap between germline ends came to 4 bases. The CDR3 sequence is 12 residues long. CDR3: CASSASTDTQYF. CDR3 coding DNA: TGTGCCAGCAGTGCTTCCACAGATACGCAGTATTTT.

The V and J genes are TRBV19 and TRBJ2-2; D is perhaps TRBD2 (6 bases). CDR1 is LNHDA, CDR2 SQIVND, per germline (reference sequence). This CDR3 has 14 amino acids. The germline V and J ends were trimmed by 5 bases and 5 bases, with 12 bases remaining between them. The CDR3, as DNA: TGTGCCAGTAGTTCGGGGGTATCGACCGGGGAGCTGTTTTTT. This translates into CASSSGVSTGELFF.

This chain uses TRBV13 with TRBJ1-2; D possibly corresponds to TRBD1 (6 bases). Germline V gene sequence: CDR1 PRHDT, CDR2 FYEKMQ (reference sequence). Trimming pared 4 bases from V and 4 bases from J, leaving 13 bases between. The CDR3 sequence is 14 residues long. Here the CDR3 reads CASSSTGSGYGYTF. In DNA, the CDR3 is TGTGCCAGCAGCTCTACAGGGTCCGGCTATGGCTACACCTTC.

J is TRBJ1-1 and V is TRBV19, with a possible D match to TRBD1 (5 bases). V was trimmed by 5 bases and J by 0 bases, leaving 7 bases between them. This CDR3 region has 13 residues. Per the germline V gene, CDR1 is LNHDA and CDR2 is SQIVND (reference sequence). The CDR3 is CASSQQVNTEAFF. Here the CDR3 DNA reads TGTGCCAGTAGTCAACAGGTGAACACTGAAGCTTTCTTT.

The rearrangement uses TRBV12-5 and TRBJ2-7; 8 bases match TRBD1. The CDR3 totals 13 residues. V was clipped by 7 bases and J by 4 bases; unmatched bases: 6. Germline V lookup: CDR1 LGHNT, CDR2 FRNRAP. CDR3 coding DNA: TGTGCTAGTGCTATGGACAGGGAATACGAGCAGTACTTC. Residues: CASAMDREYEQYF.

The chain carries TRBV7-2 and TRBJ2-5; 9 nucleotides match TRBD1. Germline assignment: CDR1 SGHTA and CDR2 FQGNSA. J was trimmed by 4 bases and V by 0 bases; bases with no gene match: 6. The CDR3 consists of 16 residues. CDR3 residues: CASSLASGQGLETQYF. The CDR3 DNA reads as TGTGCCAGCAGCTTAGCATCTGGACAGGGGTTAGAGACCCAGTACTTC.

The chain combines TRBV9 with TRBJ2-5, with D perhaps matching TRBD1 (5 bases). The CDR3 loop spans 14 amino acids. Germline CDR1 SGDLS, CDR2 YYNGEE. Trimming took off 7 bases at V and 2 bases at J, with 15 bases between the two ends. In DNA, the CDR3 is TGTGCCAGCGCTGATGGGGCAGGGCAAGAGACCCAGTACTTC. Amino acid sequence: CASADGAGQETQYF.

This chain uses TRBV6-5 with TRBJ1-2; D remains unclear. From germline, CDR1 is MNHEY and CDR2 SVGAGI. V was clipped by 0 bases and J by 0 bases, with 8 bases between them. The length of the CDR3 is 15 residues. CDR3 amino acids: CASSYSIVTNYGYTF. The CDR3 nucleotides read TGTGCCAGCAGTTACTCGATAGTGACTAACTATGGCTACACCTTC.